These T cell receptor beta chains were read from a single sample in a study of T cells in Graves' hyperthyroidism and ophthalmopathy. Each CDR3 protein gets one entry after TCRdb re-called the multiplex PCR reads with MiXCR. This table holds about 400,000 distinct CDR3 sequences, around 14% found once. The material sequenced was blood. The receptor set was obtained from a woman aged 30 to 39 with Graves' hyperthyroidism. Each CDR3 is given with its conserved first and last residue. The order of the fields is D gene, J gene, clone size, V gene, CDR3 protein, CDR3 DNA. The D gene is left open where the match is weak. Clone size, where shown, is once, few, many, or a class for clones that have expanded.

>-|TRBJ2-1|-|TRBV9
CASSTSAEGKSSYNEQFF
TGTGCCAGCAGCACGAGCGCGGAGGGGAAGAGCTCCTACAATGAGCAGTTCTTC
>TRBD2|TRBJ2-3|-|TRBV10-3
CAISGLGSGEGDTQYF
TGTGCCATCAGCGGTTTAGGTAGCGGGGAGGGAGATACGCAGTATTTT
>TRBD2|TRBJ2-5|many|TRBV12-3/TRBV12-4
CASSRTRLAHPQETQYF
TGTGCCAGCAGCCGTACACGACTAGCTCATCCCCAAGAGACCCAGTACTTC
>-|TRBJ2-1|-|TRBV19
CASSIHSYNEQFF
TGTGCCAGTAGTATACACTCATACAATGAGCAGTTCTTC
>-|TRBJ1-5|many|TRBV28
CASTPTYSNQPQHF
TGTGCCAGCACTCCTACGTATAGCAATCAGCCCCAGCATTTT
>TRBD1|TRBJ2-5|few|TRBV7-3
CASSPWGQPQETQYF
TGTGCCAGCAGCCCATGGGGACAGCCCCAAGAGACCCAGTACTTC
>-|TRBJ1-3|-|TRBV19
CASSIAGFGNTIYF
TGTGCCAGTAGTATCGCAGGGTTTGGAAACACCATATATTTT
>TRBD2|TRBJ2-3|many|TRBV7-2
CASRGSGRGTDTQYF
TGTGCCAGCAGGGGGAGCGGGAGAGGGACAGATACGCAGTATTTT
>-|TRBJ1-1|many|TRBV5-1
CASSLGAGNTEAFF
TGCGCCAGCAGCTTGGGAGCGGGGAACACTGAAGCTTTCTTT
>TRBD1|TRBJ2-5|many|TRBV29-1
CSVLQGVQETQYF
TGCAGCGTTCTCCAGGGGGTTCAAGAGACCCAGTACTTC
>TRBD1|TRBJ2-7|many|TRBV27
CASSLWTGQGGYEQYF
TGTGCCAGCAGTTTATGGACGGGACAGGGAGGCTACGAGCAGTACTTC
>TRBD2|TRBJ2-3|many|TRBV15
CATSRGLAGYISTDTQYF
TGTGCCACCAGCAGGGGACTAGCGGGATACATTAGCACAGATACGCAGTATTTT
>TRBD2|TRBJ2-5|-|TRBV5-1
CASSSEASGSSTETQYF
TGCGCCAGCAGCTCCGAAGCTAGCGGGAGTTCCACAGAGACCCAGTACTTC
>-|TRBJ2-6|-|TRBV5-1
CASSSTGRSGANVLTF
TGCGCCAGCAGCTCGACAGGGAGGTCTGGGGCCAACGTCCTGACTTTC
>TRBD2|TRBJ2-1|many|TRBV30
CAWAPGLAPNEQFF
TGTGCCTGGGCCCCGGGACTAGCCCCAAATGAGCAGTTCTTC
>TRBD1|TRBJ2-7|-|TRBV6-1
CASSKPGQGTYEQYF
TGTGCCAGCAGTAAACCGGGACAGGGGACCTACGAGCAGTACTTC
>-|TRBJ1-1|many|TRBV15
CATRAAMNTEAFF
TGTGCCACCAGAGCCGCCATGAACACTGAAGCTTTCTTT
>TRBD1|TRBJ1-1|many|TRBV6-1
CASSARQGIGSNTEAFF
TGTGCCAGCAGTGCCAGACAGGGAATAGGTTCAAACACTGAAGCTTTCTTT
>-|TRBJ1-2|-|TRBV28
CASSSGQGPLGYTF
TGTGCCAGCAGTTCCGGTCAGGGACCACTCGGCTACACCTTC
>-|TRBJ1-1|-|TRBV5-1
CASSLVDRVGFAEAFF
TGCGCCAGCAGCTTGGTCGATCGGGTCGGGTTTGCTGAAGCTTTCTTT
>TRBD2|TRBJ2-1|few|TRBV20-1
CSARRLAGVHEQFF
TGCAGTGCTAGAAGGTTAGCGGGAGTCCATGAGCAGTTCTTC